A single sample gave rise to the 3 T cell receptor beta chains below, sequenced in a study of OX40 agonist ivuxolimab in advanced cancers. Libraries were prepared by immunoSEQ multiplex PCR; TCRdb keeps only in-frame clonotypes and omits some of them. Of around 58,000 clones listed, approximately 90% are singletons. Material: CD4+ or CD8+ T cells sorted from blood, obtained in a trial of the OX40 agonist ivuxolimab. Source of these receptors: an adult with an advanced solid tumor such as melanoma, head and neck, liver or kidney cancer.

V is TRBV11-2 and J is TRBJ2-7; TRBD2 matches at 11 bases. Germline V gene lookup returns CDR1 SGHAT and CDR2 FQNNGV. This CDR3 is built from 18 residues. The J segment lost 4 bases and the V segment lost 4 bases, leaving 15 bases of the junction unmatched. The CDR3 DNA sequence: TGTGCCAGCAGCTCCCGACTAGCGGGGTCTTTACCTACGTACGAGCAGTACTTC. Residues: CASSSRLAGSLPTYEQYF.

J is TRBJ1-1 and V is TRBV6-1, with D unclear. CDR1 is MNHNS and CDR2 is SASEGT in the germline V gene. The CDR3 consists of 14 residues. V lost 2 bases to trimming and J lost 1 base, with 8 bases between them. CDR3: CASSEWGTNTEAFF. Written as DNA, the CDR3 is TGTGCCAGCAGTGAATGGGGAACGAACACTGAAGCTTTCTTT.

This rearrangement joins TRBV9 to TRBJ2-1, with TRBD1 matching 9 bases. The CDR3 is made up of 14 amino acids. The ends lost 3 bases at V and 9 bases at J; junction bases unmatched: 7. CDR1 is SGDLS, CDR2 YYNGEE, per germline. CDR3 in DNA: TGTGCCAGCAGCGCCTGGACAGGGGCGGCTGAGCAGTTCTTC. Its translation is CASSAWTGAAEQFF. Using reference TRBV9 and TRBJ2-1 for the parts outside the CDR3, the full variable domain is DSGVTQTPKHLITATGQRVTLRCSPRSGDLSVYWYQQSLDQGLQFLIQYYNGEERAKGNILERFSAQQFPDLHSELNLSSLELGDSALYFCASSAWTGAAEQFFGPGTRLTVL.